What follows are 12 T cell receptor beta chains derived from one specimen sequenced in a study of T-cell reconstitution after alpha-beta-depleted transplantation in children. As it was prepared, the TCRbeta library received unique molecular identifiers. Via MiXCR, TCRdb re-called the PCR reads, giving one row per CDR3 protein. The data show 210,000 or so distinct CDR3 sequences, approximately 10% seen once. This material consisted of PBMCs, taken before TCRalphabeta/CD19-depleted stem cell transplant. The source of these receptors is a child under two years old with acute myeloid leukemia, due to receive a stem cell transplant.

This clonotype was seen ten or more times. The rearrangement uses TRBV20-1 and TRBJ1-1, with unresolved D. Trimming removed 3 bases at V and 1 base at J, with 3 bases between. CDR1 and CDR2 from the germline V gene are DFQATT and SNEGSKA (reference sequence). The CDR3 runs 11 residues. CDR3 DNA: TGCAGTGCTAGGGAGAACACTGAAGCTTTCTTT. Encoded protein: CSARENTEAFF.

This clonotype was seen repeatedly, ten times or more. This rearrangement joins TRBV20-1 to TRBJ1-1; D remains unclear. Per germline, CDR1 DFQATT and CDR2 SNEGSKA (reference sequence). The CDR3 has 13 amino acids. The V end lost 2 bases, the J end lost 7 bases, and 14 bases lay between the germline ends. CDR3 bases: TGCAGTGCTAGACAGGCCCCCCCCAATGAAGCTTTCTTT. This codes for CSARQAPPNEAFF.

This clonotype has a count of ten or more. The V gene is TRBV2, the J gene TRBJ1-5; 8 bases match TRBD1. There are 13 residues in the CDR3. V dropped 7 bases and J dropped 5; count of bases not matched to a gene: 4. CDR1 SNHLY and CDR2 FYNNEI come from the germline V gene. This CDR3 is CASNYRGDQPQHF. The CDR3 coding sequence is TGTGCCAGCAACTACAGGGGGGATCAGCCCCAGCATTTT.

This clonotype was found many times. This sequence joins TRBV12-3 or TRBV12-4 and TRBJ2-5; no firm D call. The CDR3 is 12 amino acids. V was clipped by 6 bases and J by 3 bases, with 8 bases between them. Here the CDR3 DNA reads TGTGCCAGCAGGGGAAGTGAAGAGACCCAGTACTTC. This codes for CASRGSEETQYF.

This clonotype was seen repeatedly, ten times or more. The chain is built from TRBV5-1 and TRBJ2-7, with 7 bases that match TRBD2. After removal of 0 bases from V and 3 bases from J, the junction contained 6 bases not matched to a gene. Germline CDR1 SGHRS, CDR2 YFSETQ. CDR3 size: 15 residues. Here the CDR3 DNA reads TGCGCCAGCAGCTTGGAAGGGACTATCTTCTACGAGCAGTACTTC. Translating gives CASSLEGTIFYEQYF.

The chain carries TRBV3-1 and TRBJ2-2, with 12 bases identical to TRBD2. This CDR3 comprises 17 residues. CDR1 is LGHDT and CDR2 is YNNKEL in the germline V gene (reference sequence). V lost 0 bases and J lost 4; bases outside the gene matches: 3. The CDR3 loop reads CASSQETSGRFTGELFF. CDR3 nucleotide sequence: TGTGCCAGCAGCCAAGAAACTAGCGGGAGGTTCACCGGGGAGCTGTTTTTT.

This clonotype was observed many times. The V and J genes are TRBV7-3 and TRBJ2-2; D may be TRBD1 (5 bases). Germline-derived CDR1 and CDR2 are SGHTA and FQGTGA. V was pared by 3 bases and J by 6 bases, with 11 bases between. This CDR3 region has 14 residues. CDR3 DNA sequence: TGTGCCAGCAGCTTGAATAGGGGCGCCGGGGAGCTGTTTTTT. Residues: CASSLNRGAGELFF.

This clonotype was observed at least ten times. This chain links TRBV19 with TRBJ1-6, with a possible D match to TRBD1 (5 bases). Looked up from germline, CDR1 is LNHDA and CDR2 is SQIVND (reference sequence). This CDR3 has 15 residues. V dropped 5 bases and J dropped 5 bases, with 13 bases sitting between them. The CDR3 region is CASSHRQTNNSPLHF. The CDR3 DNA reads TGTGCCAGTAGTCACCGACAGACTAATAATTCACCCCTCCACTTT. Full variable domain (outside the CDR3, taken from reference TRBV19 and TRBJ1-6): DGGITQSPKYLFRKEGQNVTLSCEQNLNHDAMYWYRQDPGQGLRLIYYSQIVNDFQKGDIAEGYSVSREKKESFPLTVTSAQKNPTAFYLCASSHRQTNNSPLHFGNGTRLTVT.

This clonotype was seen many times. V usage is TRBV18 and J usage is TRBJ2-1; possibly TRBD1 for D (5 bases). Germline CDR1 KGHSH, CDR2 LQKENI. The germline V and J ends were trimmed by 3 bases and 6 bases, with 15 bases remaining between them. CDR3 length equals 15 residues. The CDR3 loop is CASSPYSRVSNEQFF. Here the CDR3 DNA reads TGTGCCAGCTCACCGTATTCCAGGGTAAGCAATGAGCAGTTCTTC.

Ten or more counts support this clonotype. The V gene is TRBV20-1, the J gene TRBJ2-7, with no clear D. This CDR3 region has 14 residues. The germline V gene encodes CDR1 DFQATT and CDR2 SNEGSKA (reference sequence). V was clipped by 3 bases and J by 1 base, with 13 bases between them. CDR3 DNA sequence: TGCAGTGCTAGTGAGGCAGCAACTTCCTACGAGCAGTACTTC. Its translation: CSASEAATSYEQYF.

The table lists this clonotype with a few counts. The rearrangement joins TRBV11-3 to TRBJ2-7, with unresolved D. Germline V CDR1 and CDR2: SGHNT, YENEEA. The CDR3 length is 14 residues. Between the trimmed V and J ends, which lost 0 bases and 2 bases, there was a span of 8 bases. The CDR3 bases are TGTGCCAGCAGCTTAGACCAAGGACCCTACGAGCAGTACTTC. Encoded protein: CASSLDQGPYEQYF.

This clonotype was observed at least ten times. This chain connects TRBV7-9 to TRBJ1-1; D is perhaps TRBD1 (6 bases). The V end was cut by 5 bases, the J end by 5 bases, with 12 bases between. Germline V gene data show CDR1 as SEHNR and CDR2 as FQNEAQ (reference sequence). This CDR3 spans 13 amino acids. CDR3 DNA sequence: TGTGCCAGCAGCAATCAGGGGCTGACTGAAGCTTTCTTT. This translates into CASSNQGLTEAFF.